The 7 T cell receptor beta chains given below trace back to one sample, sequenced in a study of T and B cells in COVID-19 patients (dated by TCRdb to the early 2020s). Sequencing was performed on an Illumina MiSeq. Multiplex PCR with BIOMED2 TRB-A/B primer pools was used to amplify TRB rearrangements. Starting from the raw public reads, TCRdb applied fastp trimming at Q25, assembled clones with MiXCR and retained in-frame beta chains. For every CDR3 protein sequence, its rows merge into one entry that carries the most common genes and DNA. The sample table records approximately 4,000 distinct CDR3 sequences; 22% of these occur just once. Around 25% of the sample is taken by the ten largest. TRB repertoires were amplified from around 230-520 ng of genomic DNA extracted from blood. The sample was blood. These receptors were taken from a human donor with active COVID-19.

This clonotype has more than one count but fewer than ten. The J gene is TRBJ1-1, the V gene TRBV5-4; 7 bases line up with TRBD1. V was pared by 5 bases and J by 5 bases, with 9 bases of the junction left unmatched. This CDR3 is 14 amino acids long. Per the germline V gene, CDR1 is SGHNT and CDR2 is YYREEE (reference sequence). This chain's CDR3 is CASRDQGGGTEAFF. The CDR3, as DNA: TGTGCCAGCAGGGACCAGGGGGGAGGGACTGAAGCTTTCTTT.

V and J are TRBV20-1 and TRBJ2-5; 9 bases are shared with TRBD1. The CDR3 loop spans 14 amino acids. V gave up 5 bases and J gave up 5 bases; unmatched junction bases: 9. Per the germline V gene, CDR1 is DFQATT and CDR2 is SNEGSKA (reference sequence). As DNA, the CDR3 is TGCAGTGCTCCACGACAGGGGGAACGGGAGACCCAGTACTTC. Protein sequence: CSAPRQGERETQYF.

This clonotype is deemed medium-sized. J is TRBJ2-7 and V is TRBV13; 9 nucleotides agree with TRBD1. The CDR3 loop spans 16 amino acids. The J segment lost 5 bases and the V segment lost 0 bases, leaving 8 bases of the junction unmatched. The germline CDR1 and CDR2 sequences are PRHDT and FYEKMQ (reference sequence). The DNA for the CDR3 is TGTGCCAGCAGCTTAGGCACCGGGACAGGGCCCCACGAGCAGTACTTC. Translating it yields CASSLGTGTGPHEQYF.

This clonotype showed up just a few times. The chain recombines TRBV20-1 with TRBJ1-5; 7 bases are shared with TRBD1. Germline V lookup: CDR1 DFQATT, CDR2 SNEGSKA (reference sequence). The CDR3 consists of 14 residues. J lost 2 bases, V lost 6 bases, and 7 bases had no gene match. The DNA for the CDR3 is TGCAGTGCGGAGGGGGCAGGGGGCAATCAGCCCCAGCATTTT. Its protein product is CSAEGAGGNQPQHF.

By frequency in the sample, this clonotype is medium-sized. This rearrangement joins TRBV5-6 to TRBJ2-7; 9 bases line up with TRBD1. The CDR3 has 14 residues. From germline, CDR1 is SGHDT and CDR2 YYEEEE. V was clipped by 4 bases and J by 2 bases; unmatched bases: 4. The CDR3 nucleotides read TGTGCCAGCAGCGGTGGACAGGGGCCCTACGAGCAGTACTTC. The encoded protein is CASSGGQGPYEQYF.

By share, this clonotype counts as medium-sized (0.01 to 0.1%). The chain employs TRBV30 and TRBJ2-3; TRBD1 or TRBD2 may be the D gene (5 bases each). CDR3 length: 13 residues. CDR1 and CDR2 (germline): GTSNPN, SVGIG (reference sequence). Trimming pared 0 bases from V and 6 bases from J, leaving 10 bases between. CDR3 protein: CAWSVPGRDTQYF. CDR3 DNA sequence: TGTGCCTGGAGTGTACCGGGGCGGGATACGCAGTATTTT. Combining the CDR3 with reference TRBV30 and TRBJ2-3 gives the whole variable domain SQTIHQWPATLVQPVGSPLSLECTVEGTSNPNLYWYRQAAGRGLQLLFYSVGIGQISSEVPQNLSASRPQDRQFILSSKKLLLSDSGFYLCAWSVPGRDTQYFGPGTRLTVL.

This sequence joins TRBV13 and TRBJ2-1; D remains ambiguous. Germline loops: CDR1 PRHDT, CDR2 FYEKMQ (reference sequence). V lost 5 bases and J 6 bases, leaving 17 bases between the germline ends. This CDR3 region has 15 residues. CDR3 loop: CASSPPSPRSNEQFF. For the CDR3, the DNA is TGTGCCAGCAGCCCCCCATCCCCCCGGTCCAATGAGCAGTTCTTC.